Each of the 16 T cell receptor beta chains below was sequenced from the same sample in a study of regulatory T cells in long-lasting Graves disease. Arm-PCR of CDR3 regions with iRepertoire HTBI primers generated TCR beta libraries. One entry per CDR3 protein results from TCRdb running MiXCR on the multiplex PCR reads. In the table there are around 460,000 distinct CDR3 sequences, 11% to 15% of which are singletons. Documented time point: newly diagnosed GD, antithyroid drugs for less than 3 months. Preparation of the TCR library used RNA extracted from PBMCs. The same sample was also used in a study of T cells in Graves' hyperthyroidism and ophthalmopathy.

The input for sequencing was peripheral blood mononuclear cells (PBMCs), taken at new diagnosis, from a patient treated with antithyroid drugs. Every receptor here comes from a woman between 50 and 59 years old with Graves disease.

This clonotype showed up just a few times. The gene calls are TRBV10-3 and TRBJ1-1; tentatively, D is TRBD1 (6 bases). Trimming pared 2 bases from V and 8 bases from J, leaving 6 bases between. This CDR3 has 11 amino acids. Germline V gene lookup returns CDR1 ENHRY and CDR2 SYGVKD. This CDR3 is CAISEGTEAFF. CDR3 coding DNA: TGTGCCATCAGTGAGGGGACAGAAGCTTTCTTT.

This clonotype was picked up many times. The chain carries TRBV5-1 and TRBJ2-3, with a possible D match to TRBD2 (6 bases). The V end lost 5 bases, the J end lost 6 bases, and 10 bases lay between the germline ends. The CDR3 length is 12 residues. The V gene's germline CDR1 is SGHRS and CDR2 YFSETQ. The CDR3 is CASREGMDTQYF. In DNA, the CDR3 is TGCGCCAGCAGGGAGGGAATGGATACGCAGTATTTT. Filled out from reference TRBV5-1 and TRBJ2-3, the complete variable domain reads KAGVTQTPRYLIKTRGQQVTLSCSPISGHRSVSWYQQTPGQGLQFLFEYFSETQRNKGNFPGRFSGRQFSNSRSEMNVSTLELGDSALYLCASREGMDTQYFGPGTRLTVL.

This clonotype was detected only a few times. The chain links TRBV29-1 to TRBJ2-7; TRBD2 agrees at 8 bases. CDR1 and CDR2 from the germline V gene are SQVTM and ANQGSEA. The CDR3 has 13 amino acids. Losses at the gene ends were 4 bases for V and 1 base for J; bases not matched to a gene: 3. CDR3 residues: CSVGLAYSYEQYF. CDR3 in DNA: TGCAGCGTTGGACTAGCGTATTCCTACGAGCAGTACTTC.

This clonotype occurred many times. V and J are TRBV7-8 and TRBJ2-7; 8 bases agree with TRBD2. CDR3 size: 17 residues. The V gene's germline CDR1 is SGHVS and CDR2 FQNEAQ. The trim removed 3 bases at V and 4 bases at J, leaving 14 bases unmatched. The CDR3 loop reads CASSLSRGTRGGYEQYF. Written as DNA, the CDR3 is TGTGCCAGCAGCTTGTCACGCGGGACTAGGGGGGGTTACGAGCAGTACTTC.

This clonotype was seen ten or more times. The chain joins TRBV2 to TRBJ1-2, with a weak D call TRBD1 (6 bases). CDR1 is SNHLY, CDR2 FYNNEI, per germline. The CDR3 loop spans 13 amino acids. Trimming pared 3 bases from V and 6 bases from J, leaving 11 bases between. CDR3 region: CASSDDRSNGYTF. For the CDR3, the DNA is TGTGCCAGCAGTGATGACAGGTCCAATGGCTACACCTTC. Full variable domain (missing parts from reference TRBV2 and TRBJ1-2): EPEVTQTPSHQVTQMGQEVILRCVPISNHLYFYWYRQILGQKVEFLVSFYNNEISEKSEIFDDQFSVERPDGSNFTLKIRSTKLEDSAMYFCASSDDRSNGYTFGSGTRLTVV.

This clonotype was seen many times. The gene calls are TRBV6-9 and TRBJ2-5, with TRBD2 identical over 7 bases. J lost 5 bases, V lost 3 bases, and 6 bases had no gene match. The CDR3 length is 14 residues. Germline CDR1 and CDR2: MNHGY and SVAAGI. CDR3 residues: CASSYLTSDETQYF. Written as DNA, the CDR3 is TGTGCCAGCAGTTACTTAACTAGCGATGAGACCCAGTACTTC.

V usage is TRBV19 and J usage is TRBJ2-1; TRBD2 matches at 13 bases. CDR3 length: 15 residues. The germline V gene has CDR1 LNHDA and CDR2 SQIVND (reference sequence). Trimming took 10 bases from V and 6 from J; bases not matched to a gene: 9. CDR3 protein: CATQRLAGGSNEQFF. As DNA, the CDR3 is TGTGCCACCCAACGACTAGCGGGAGGAAGCAATGAGCAGTTCTTC.

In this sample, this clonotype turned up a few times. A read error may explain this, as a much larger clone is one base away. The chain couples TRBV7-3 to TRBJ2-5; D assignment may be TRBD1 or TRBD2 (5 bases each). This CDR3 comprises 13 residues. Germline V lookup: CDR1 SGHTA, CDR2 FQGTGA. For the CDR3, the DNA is TGTGCCAACAGCTTAACCGGGACGGAGACCCAGTACTTC. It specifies CANSLTGTETQYF.

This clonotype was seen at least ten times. The CDR3 sequence is CASSSGGGGAASNQPQHF. The CDR3, as DNA: TGTGCCAGCAGCTCAGGAGGGGGAGGGGCGGCTAGCAATCAGCCCCAGCATTTT. The chain uses TRBV9 and TRBJ1-5; D may be TRBD1 (6 bases). From germline, CDR1 is SGDLS and CDR2 YYNGEE. With 4 bases removed from V and 0 bases from J, the gap between germline ends came to 20 bases. The CDR3 contains 18 residues. Based on the CDR3 plus reference TRBV9 and TRBJ1-5, the full variable domain is DSGVTQTPKHLITATGQRVTLRCSPRSGDLSVYWYQQSLDQGLQFLIQYYNGEERAKGNILERFSAQQFPDLHSELNLSSLELGDSALYFCASSSGGGGAASNQPQHFGDGTRLSIL.

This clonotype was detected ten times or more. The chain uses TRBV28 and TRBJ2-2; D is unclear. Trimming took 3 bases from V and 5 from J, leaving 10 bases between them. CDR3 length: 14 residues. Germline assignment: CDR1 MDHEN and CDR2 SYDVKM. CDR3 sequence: CASSFGLLTGELFF. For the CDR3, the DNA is TGTGCCAGCAGTTTTGGGCTCCTAACCGGGGAGCTGTTTTTT.

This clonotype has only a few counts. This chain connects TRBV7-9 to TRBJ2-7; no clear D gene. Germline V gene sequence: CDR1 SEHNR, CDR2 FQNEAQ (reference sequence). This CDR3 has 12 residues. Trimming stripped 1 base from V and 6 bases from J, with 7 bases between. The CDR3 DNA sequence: TGTGCCAGCAGCTTAGTAACAAGCGAGCAGTACTTC. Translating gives CASSLVTSEQYF.

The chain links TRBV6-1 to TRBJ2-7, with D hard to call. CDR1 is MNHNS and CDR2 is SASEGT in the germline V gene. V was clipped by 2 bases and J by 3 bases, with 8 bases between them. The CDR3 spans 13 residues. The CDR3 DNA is TGTGCCAGCAGTGAATCGCAACACTACGAGCAGTACTTC. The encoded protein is CASSESQHYEQYF.

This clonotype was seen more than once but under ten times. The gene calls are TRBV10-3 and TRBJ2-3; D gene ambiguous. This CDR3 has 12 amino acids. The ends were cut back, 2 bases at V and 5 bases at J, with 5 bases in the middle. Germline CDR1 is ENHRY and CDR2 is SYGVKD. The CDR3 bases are TGTGCCATCAGTGAGGTTGAAGATACGCAGTATTTT. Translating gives CAISEVEDTQYF.

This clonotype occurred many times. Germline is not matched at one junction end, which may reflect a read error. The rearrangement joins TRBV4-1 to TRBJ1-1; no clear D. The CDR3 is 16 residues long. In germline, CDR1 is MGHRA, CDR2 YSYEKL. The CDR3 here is CASSQKARAMNTEAFF. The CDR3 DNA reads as TGTGCCAGCAGCCAAAAGGCGAGGGCAATGAACACTGAAGCTTTCTTT.

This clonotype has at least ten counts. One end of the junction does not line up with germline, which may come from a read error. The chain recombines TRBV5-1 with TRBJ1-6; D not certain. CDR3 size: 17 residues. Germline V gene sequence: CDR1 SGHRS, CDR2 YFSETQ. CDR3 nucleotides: TGTGCCAGCAGCTTAGGGCAGGCGAGCTCCTATAATTCACCCCTCCACTTT. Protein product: CASSLGQASSYNSPLHF.

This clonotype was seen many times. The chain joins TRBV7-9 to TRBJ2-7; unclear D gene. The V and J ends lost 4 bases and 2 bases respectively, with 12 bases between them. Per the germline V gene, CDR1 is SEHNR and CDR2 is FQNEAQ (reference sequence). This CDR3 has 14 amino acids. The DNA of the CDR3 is TGTGCCAGCAGCTCCTTTAGTGGGACCTACGAGCAGTACTTC. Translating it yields CASSSFSGTYEQYF.